The 5 T cell receptor beta chains listed next were all sequenced from one sample in a study of blood T cell repertoires in COVID-19. Assay used: immunoSEQ multiplex PCR; TCRdb lists only in-frame clones, some missing. The repertoire consists of about 69,000 clones, with 79% occurring once and the leading ten covering approximately 15%. The sequenced material came from peripheral blood. These receptors all stem from a man aged 55 to 70 with acute or convalescent COVID-19.

The J gene is TRBJ1-6, the V gene TRBV7-9; D perhaps matches TRBD1 (5 bases). V shed 3 bases and J shed 10 bases, with 13 bases lying between them. This CDR3 spans 14 amino acids. Germline-derived CDR1 and CDR2 are SEHNR and FQNEAQ (reference sequence). In nucleotides, the CDR3 is TGTGCCAGCAGCTTCGGACATCCCGGATCACCCCTCCACTTT. This codes for CASSFGHPGSPLHF.

V is TRBV7-3 and J is TRBJ2-1; possible D gene TRBD1, 6 bases. Germline values: CDR1 SGHTA, CDR2 FQGTGA. This CDR3 region has 15 residues. V was cut by 5 bases and J by 0 bases, with 11 bases left in between. The CDR3 loop is CASSPADSSYNEQFF. The CDR3 DNA follows: TGTGCCAGCAGCCCAGCGGACAGCTCCTACAATGAGCAGTTCTTC.

CDR3 sequence: CASSSRQGGRTNEKLFF. The CDR3 coding sequence is TGCGCCAGCAGCTCACGACAGGGCGGGCGGACTAATGAAAAACTGTTTTTT. The chain recombines TRBV5-1 with TRBJ1-4, with 7 bases matching TRBD1. Per the germline V gene, CDR1 is SGHRS and CDR2 is YFSETQ. CDR3 length: 17 residues. The V gene end was trimmed by 3 bases and the J gene end by 2 bases; junction bases not matched to a gene: 10.

CDR3 protein: CASSLRLGGYNSPLHF. For the CDR3, the DNA is TGTGCCAGCAGCTTACGTTTAGGGGGTTACAATTCACCCCTCCACTTT. The rearrangement uses TRBV13 and TRBJ1-6, with D possibly being TRBD1 (6 bases). V was shortened by 2 bases and J by 7 bases, with 15 bases between the two germline ends. In germline, CDR1 is PRHDT, CDR2 FYEKMQ (reference sequence). CDR3 length: 16 residues.

The chain couples TRBV11-2 to TRBJ1-4; D gene ambiguous. Trimming cost V 0 bases and J 5 bases, with 7 bases left between them. Germline V gives CDR1 SGHAT, CDR2 FQNNGV. The CDR3 has 14 amino acids. Here the CDR3 DNA reads TGTGCCAGCAGCTTAGAACAGAGAAATGAAAAACTGTTTTTT. Translation: CASSLEQRNEKLFF.